A selection of T cell receptor beta chains follows, all from one sample in a study of cytomegalovirus exposure and HLA in healthy donors. The protocol was immunoSEQ multiplex PCR, while the TCRdb copy is restricted to in-frame clones and leaves out a portion. Seen here are about 36,000 clones, nearly 70% observed once, and the top ten hold approximately 6.1%. The sequenced sample was PBMCs. All receptors come from a man younger than 40 in good health and CMV-seronegative. Each CDR3 is given without its conserved first and last residue. Rows give clone size only sometimes, using once, few, many, or a class for an expanded clone.

J,size,V,CDR3
TRBJ1-5,.,TRBV7-8,ASSLVGQAGEPQH
TRBJ2-2,.,TRBV29-1,SVGFSRGNTGELF
TRBJ2-4,few,TRBV21-1,ASGTGGLVAKNIQY
TRBJ2-4,.,TRBV7-2,ASSLDGAILAKNIQY
TRBJ1-2,few,TRBV28,ASSSTGAGYT
TRBJ2-1,.,TRBV14,ASSQEGLANNEQF
TRBJ2-7,.,TRBV11-2,ASSGRQGSSYEQY
TRBJ1-6,.,TRBV28,ASSLDGTQAYNSPLH
TRBJ1-1,.,TRBV7-9,ASSWAGTNTEAF
TRBJ2-7,.,TRBV4-1,ASSQPGRGVYEQY
TRBJ2-1,.,TRBV4-3,ASSQELAGGTEQF
TRBJ2-7,few,TRBV5-5,ASMLWGTGRIQSVYEQY
TRBJ2-5,.,TRBV6-5,ASRRDPQETQY
TRBJ2-5,.,TRBV4-2,ASSQDLRRETGGDQY
TRBJ1-6,once,TRBV27,ASSLEGQGYSPLH
TRBJ2-5,.,TRBV20-1,SARDKETQY
TRBJ1-1,.,TRBV7-8,ASSKRDGGPEAF
TRBJ2-7,.,TRBV6-6,ASSLRDREQY
TRBJ2-2,once,TRBV10-1,ASRGTVNTGELF
TRBJ2-6,.,TRBV1,TSSQSGRHSGANVLT
TRBJ1-6,.,TRBV6-1,ASSEAGTEAYNSPLH
TRBJ2-5,few,TRBV10-2,ASSDPDREETQY
TRBJ2-6,.,TRBV5-1,ASSLQGTGANVLT
TRBJ1-2,.,TRBV28,ASSSGLYGYT
TRBJ2-7,.,TRBV5-1,ASSFGTGGRYEQY
TRBJ2-7,.,TRBV7-8,ASSSNYGTEY
TRBJ2-4,.,TRBV10-3,AISDPGEAKNIQY
TRBJ1-1,.,TRBV4-1,ASSQAGQGYTEAF
TRBJ2-5,.,TRBV4-2,ASSQSTSGSQETQY
TRBJ2-7,.,TRBV2,ASRDRIYEQY
TRBJ1-1,.,TRBV6-4,ASSQGPRNTEAF
TRBJ2-7,.,TRBV6-5,ASSPLAGVTYEQY
TRBJ1-5,.,TRBV2,ASSDLRDQPQH
TRBJ1-2,.,TRBV29-1,SVDGEARANYGYT
TRBJ2-6,few,TRBV18,ASFQPSGTGANVLT
TRBJ1-1,.,TRBV4-3,ASSQDSTEDTEAF
TRBJ2-5,.,TRBV5-4,ASSPWGAETQY
TRBJ2-7,.,TRBV6-1,ASRAASYEQY
TRBJ1-1,.,TRBV28,ASSLLGQKNTEAF
TRBJ1-5,few,TRBV6-1,ASSELGLQPQH
TRBJ2-3,.,TRBV6-1,ASRRLAGADTQY
TRBJ1-1,.,TRBV12-5,ASGLVGQGEAF
TRBJ2-1,.,TRBV13,ASSLGDLTGGDEQF
TRBJ1-2,few,TRBV6-5,ASRKTGSVGYT
TRBJ1-2,.,TRBV2,ASSDRVGNYGYT
TRBJ2-5,.,TRBV18,ASSPPLAGAGTQY
TRBJ2-7,.,TRBV4-1,ASSQGNANSYEQY
TRBJ1-6,.,TRBV4-3,ASSQVSSYNSPLH
TRBJ1-1,.,TRBV29-1,SVEVQQNTEAF
TRBJ1-6,.,TRBV5-1,ASSLEQGNSPLH
TRBJ2-1,few,TRBV5-1,ASSLEEGAAYNEQF